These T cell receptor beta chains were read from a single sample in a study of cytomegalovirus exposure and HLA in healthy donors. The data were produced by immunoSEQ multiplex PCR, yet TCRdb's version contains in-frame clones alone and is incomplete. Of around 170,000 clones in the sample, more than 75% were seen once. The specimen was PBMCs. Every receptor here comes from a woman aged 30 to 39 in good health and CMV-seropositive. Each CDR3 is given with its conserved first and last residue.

CDR3: CASSAAGTGGHEQYF
V: TRBV28
length: 15

CDR3: CAWRRWDRGSYEQYF
V: TRBV30
length: 15

CDR3: CASSQDWSGGSYEQYF
V: TRBV4-3
length: 16

CDR3: CASSLTSPLNEQFF
V: TRBV27
length: 14

CDR3: CATSRGLTSGGENEQFF
V: TRBV15
length: 17

CDR3: CASSRSRLAVYNEQFF
V: TRBV4-2
length: 16

CDR3: CASSIGQGAGGANVLTF
V: TRBV19
length: 17

CDR3: CASPRDRDSSNYGYTF
V: TRBV10-1
length: 16

CDR3: CASSPLLAGGAKEQYF
V: TRBV2
length: 16

CDR3: CASSYDGGGVNYGYTF
V: TRBV7-2
length: 16

CDR3: CANRGTGGSDTQYF
V: TRBV10-3
length: 14

CDR3: CASSPGGSTDTQYF
V: TRBV6-1
length: 14

CDR3: CASSFGGDRVVQFF
V: TRBV11-3
length: 14

CDR3: CASSLAGGSTDTQYF
V: TRBV7-8
length: 15

CDR3: CASSLSGGASSYNEQFF
V: TRBV28
length: 17

CDR3: CASSPQGTGNQPQHF
V: TRBV6-5
length: 15

CDR3: CASNPGWRNTEAFF
V: TRBV6-1
length: 14

CDR3: CASSPPGLAGGPLEQYF
V: TRBV28
length: 17

CDR3: CASSFGTRVWGTDTQYF
V: TRBV28
length: 17

CDR3: CATRETSLDEQFF
V: TRBV6-1
length: 13

CDR3: CATSKGTGEHNEQFF
V: TRBV15
length: 15

CDR3: CASSLVAGNKVQYF
V: TRBV5-1
length: 14

CDR3: CASSATGFHEQYF
V: TRBV9
length: 13

CDR3: CASSPVGARVDGYTF
V: TRBV7-9
length: 15